This T cell receptor (beta chain) stems from a study of T cell clonality in common variable immunodeficiency. Whole-study results and caveats: Compared with healthy controls, CVID subjects showed increased TCRbeta clonality, mostly in about a third. T cell subpopulation sequencing would be needed to explain CVID clonality.

Germline V gene lookup returns CDR1 GTSNPN and CDR2 SVGIG (reference sequence). This CDR3 contains 15 residues. J lost 7 bases, V lost 8 bases, and 15 bases had no gene match. This clone has at least ten counts. Its antigen is not identified. The read ends 3 residues shy of where the CDR3 ends; the end is completed using the germline J gene. Sequencing input was equivalent genomic DNA from CVID and controls. Method: immunoSEQ multiplex PCR; TCRdb's copy keeps in-frame clones and lacks some. Listed for the sample are under 35,000 clones, none seen a single time. The chain employs TRBV30 and TRBJ2-1, with 9 bases lining up with TRBD2. Sequenced sample: peripheral blood mononuclear cells. The source of this sequence is a person between 18 and 75 years old in good health. CDR3 DNA (partial): TGTGCCGGTCCCGCGGGAGCGGGAGGTCGGAATGAG. This codes for CAGPAGAGGRNE. The CDR3 as a whole reads CAGPAGAGGRNEQFF.